This T cell receptor beta chain is drawn from a study of T-cell reconstitution after alpha-beta-depleted transplantation in children (dated by TCRdb to the mid-2010s). Study-level background: The study quantitatively tracked T-cell immune reconstitution after TCRalphabeta/CD19-depleted allogeneic hematopoietic cell transplantation in children using TCR repertoire profiling.

This clonotype was detected a few times. The target of this receptor is not known. No clone much larger than this one lies a single base away; base qualities are absent. Spanning cysteine to phenylalanine, the CDR3 consists of 16 amino acids. The only DNA kept is the CDR3, 48 bases in frame from the first base. V loses 4 bases, J loses 0 bases, and the germline ends lie 14 bases apart. The germline V gene encodes CDR1 SGHRS and CDR2 YFSETQ. Preparation of the library involved PCR. Data came from an Illumina HiSeq 2500. Molecular barcoding was employed in the preparation of TCR libraries, with unique molecular identifiers being used to normalize TCRbeta repertoire quantification. TCRdb took the public reads, trimmed them with fastp at Q25, ran MiXCR for clone calling and kept in-frame beta chains. CDR3 protein duplicates are merged, each entry listing the most common genes and DNA. For this sample the table gives around 410,000 distinct CDR3 sequences, of which roughly 10% were detected only once. Clones ranked in the top ten supply roughly 6% of the sample.

The sequencing here drew on PBMCs from the stem cell graft donor, taken from the stem cell graft. The chain joins TRBV5-1 to TRBJ2-1, and the D gene may be TRBD1, 6 bases matching. The TCR was taken from a human donor who donated a stem cell graft to a child with acute myeloid leukemia. The nucleotide sequence reads as follows: TGCGCCAGCAGCGAGGGGGTGAGGAGCTCCTACAATGAGCAGTTCTTC. This yields the protein CASSEGVRSSYNEQFF.